This is a list of T cell receptor beta chains from one sample in a study of T cells in Graves' hyperthyroidism and ophthalmopathy. TCRdb called the multiplex PCR reads again in MiXCR, with one record for every CDR3 protein. The sample has 300,000 to 450,000 distinct CDR3 sequences; roughly 14% are singletons. Specimen: blood. These TCRs come from a woman between 18 and 29 years old with Graves' hyperthyroidism that later progressed to Graves' ophthalmopathy. Both conserved end residues are part of each CDR3. A D gene is named only where the DNA matches it firmly. Clone size is shown for a subset of rows, as once, few, many or a class of expanded clone.

J,D,size,V,CDR3,DNA
TRBJ2-7,TRBD2,-,TRBV5-4,CASSQQAGGPRYEQYF,TGTGCCAGCAGCCAACAAGCGGGAGGGCCCCGCTACGAGCAGTACTTC
TRBJ2-3,TRBD1,many,TRBV2,CASWDRGTDTQYF,TGTGCCAGCTGGGACAGGGGCACAGATACGCAGTATTTT
TRBJ1-6,-,few,TRBV7-2,CASSRDYNSPLHF,TGTGCCAGCAGCCGGGACTATAATTCACCCCTCCACTTT
TRBJ1-5,-,-,TRBV28,CASSSYEDIQPQHF,TGTGCCAGCAGTTCATATGAGGATATTCAGCCCCAGCATTTT
TRBJ2-5,TRBD2,few,TRBV7-9,CASSLGGTSEETQYF,TGTGCCAGCAGCTTAGGAGGAACTAGCGAAGAGACCCAGTACTTC
TRBJ2-3,-,many,TRBV2,CASRDPRGTDTQYF,TGTGCCAGCCGCGACCCTAGGGGAACAGATACGCAGTATTTT
TRBJ1-2,TRBD1,few,TRBV6-1,CASRGQGLYGYTF,TGTGCCAGCAGGGGACAGGGACTATATGGCTACACCTTC
TRBJ1-3,TRBD1,few,TRBV7-9,CASSPRDSFSGNTIYF,TGTGCCAGCAGCCCACGGGACAGTTTCTCTGGAAACACCATATATTTT
TRBJ1-4,TRBD1,many,TRBV7-8,CASSLLGQGRFLTNEKLFF,TGTGCCAGCAGCTTACTTGGACAGGGAAGATTCTTAACTAATGAAAAACTGTTTTTT
TRBJ2-7,-,-,TRBV25-1,CASSEFSKVGYEQYF,TGTGCCAGCAGTGAATTCAGTAAGGTTGGCTACGAGCAGTACTTC
TRBJ2-7,TRBD1,-,TRBV5-1,CASSHTGTGVGEQYF,TGCGCCAGCAGCCATACCGGGACAGGGGTTGGCGAGCAGTACTTC
TRBJ2-5,TRBD2,many,TRBV4-1,CASSQVGGLAGKETQYF,TGCGCCAGCAGCCAAGTGGGGGGACTAGCGGGAAAAGAGACCCAGTACTTC
TRBJ1-5,TRBD1,few,TRBV10-3,CAISEWDRESNQPQHF,TGTGCCATCAGTGAGTGGGACAGGGAAAGCAATCAGCCCCAGCATTTT
TRBJ2-7,-,few,TRBV6-8,CASTNPSSYNEQYF,TGTGCCAGCACCAACCCGAGCTCCTACAATGAGCAGTACTTC
TRBJ1-1,TRBD1,-,TRBV2,CASSGDRGGENTEAFF,TGTGCCAGCAGCGGTGACAGGGGGGGCGAGAACACTGAAGCTTTCTTT
TRBJ1-4,-,many,TRBV27,CASSPPGTVLKLFF,TGTGCCAGCAGTCCCCCCGGGACCGTTCTTAAACTGTTTTTT
TRBJ2-7,-,few,TRBV5-1,CASSLSRPYEQYF,TGCGCCAGCAGCTTATCCAGGCCCTACGAGCAGTACTTC